The next 26 T cell receptor beta chains were all read from a single sample in a study of breast tumors, draining lymph nodes, adjacent tissues. TCRdb processed the multiplex PCR reads anew with MiXCR; each CDR3 protein has one entry. The table records under 250,000 distinct CDR3 sequences, about 32% of them present only once. Axillary draining lymph nodes of breast cancer patients supplied the node samples. Sequencing input: axillary lymph node tissue. The receptors come from a female donor with breast cancer. Some clones in this sample may be carry-over from other donors' samples.

This chain links TRBV6-1 with TRBJ2-2; no clear D. The CDR3 is 13 residues long. The germline V gene has CDR1 MNHNS and CDR2 SASEGT. The germline V and J ends were trimmed by 6 bases and 1 base, with 6 bases remaining between them. CDR3 in DNA: TGTGCCAGCAGACCCGAGAACACCGGGGAGCTGTTTTTT. Its protein is CASRPENTGELFF.

This clonotype was picked up many times. The chain couples TRBV2 to TRBJ1-2; TRBD1 aligns across 7 bases. Germline values: CDR1 SNHLY, CDR2 FYNNEI. V lost 4 bases, J lost 4 bases, and 6 bases stayed unmatched. The CDR3 contains 14 residues. The CDR3 DNA reads TGTGCCAGCAGTGGACAGGGTACCATCTATGGCTACACCTTC. Encoded protein: CASSGQGTIYGYTF.

Concerning this clonotype itself: A clone one base away is much larger, so this may be a read error. This sequence joins TRBV6-1 and TRBJ2-7, with 10 bases lining up with TRBD1. CDR1 is MNHNS, CDR2 SASEGT, per germline. The CDR3 has 15 amino acids. V gave up 8 bases and J gave up 2 bases; unmatched junction bases: 9. CDR3 nucleotides: TGTGCCAGCGACCCGGGAGGGACAGGGGCCTACGAGCAGTACTTC. Its protein product is CASDPGGTGAYEQYF.

In its sample, this clonotype was seen many times. The rearrangement links TRBV15 to TRBJ2-7; maybe TRBD2 (5 bases). Trimming took off 0 bases at V and 2 bases at J, with 11 bases between the two ends. This CDR3 has 15 amino acids. The germline CDR1 and CDR2 sequences are LNHNV and YYDKDF (reference sequence). CDR3 loop: CATSRDRTGTYEQYF. CDR3 bases: TGTGCCACCAGCAGAGATCGGACGGGAACCTACGAGCAGTACTTC.

The chain links TRBV14 to TRBJ2-1; perhaps TRBD1 as D (6 bases). Trimming cost V 10 bases and J 3 bases, with 16 bases left between them. The CDR3 sequence is 14 residues long. Germline lookup yields CDR1 SGHDN and CDR2 FVKESK. DNA for the CDR3: TGTGCCACGACCGGGACAAGGGTCTACAATGAGCAGTTCTTC. It is translated as CATTGTRVYNEQFF.

This clonotype was counted many times. The CDR3 bases are TGTGCCACCAGATTCCCTGCAGGGGACCCCGGGGAGCTGTTTTTT. The encoded protein is CATRFPAGDPGELFF. The rearrangement links TRBV24-1 to TRBJ2-2, with D perhaps TRBD1 (6 bases). V was shortened by 7 bases and J by 6 bases, with 17 bases between the two germline ends. The CDR3 is made up of 15 amino acids. Germline CDR1 and CDR2: KGHDR and SFDVKD.

This clonotype appeared many times. Written as DNA, the CDR3 is TGTGCCACCAGTGATCGAGCGGGAGATATAACAGATACGCAGTATTTT. Protein: CATSDRAGDITDTQYF. The V gene is TRBV24-1, the J gene TRBJ2-3, with 8 bases that match TRBD2. Germline trimming cut 3 bases from V and 3 bases from J; bases unmatched to any gene: 7. The CDR3 extends over 16 amino acids. Germline CDR1 is KGHDR and CDR2 is SFDVKD.

This clonotype was observed many times. The chain has TRBV11-2 and TRBJ2-2; D might be TRBD2 (6 bases). The CDR3 totals 16 residues. Germline V gene lookup returns CDR1 SGHAT and CDR2 FQNNGV. V was clipped by 1 base and J by 0 bases, with 9 bases between them. CDR3 sequence (DNA): TGTGCCAGCAGCTTAGTAGGCGGGACGAACACCGGGGAGCTGTTTTTT. It encodes CASSLVGGTNTGELFF.

With regard to this clonotype: This could be a read error, since a much larger clone is one nucleotide away. The chain is built from TRBV20-1 and TRBJ2-7; tentative D call: TRBD2 (6 bases). V was trimmed by 0 bases and J by 2 bases, leaving 14 bases between them. Germline V gene data show CDR1 as DFQATT and CDR2 as SNEGSKA (reference sequence). The CDR3 has 15 residues. The CDR3 protein is CSAREGASVAYEQYF. In nucleotides, the CDR3 is TGCAGTGCTAGAGAGGGTGCTAGCGTGGCCTACGAGCAGTACTTC.

The V and J genes are TRBV12-3 or TRBV12-4 and TRBJ1-1, with D hard to call. V was shortened by 7 bases and J by 0 bases, with 6 bases between the two germline ends. The CDR3 spans 12 residues. The CDR3: CASTGLNTEAFF. The CDR3 nucleotides are TGTGCCAGCACAGGATTGAACACTGAAGCTTTCTTT.

With regard to this clonotype: At one boundary the junction diverges from the germline segment, which might be a read error. The V and J genes are TRBV7-9 and TRBJ1-1, with a tentative D call TRBD1 (6 bases). CDR3 length: 13 residues. CDR1 is SEHNR, CDR2 FQNEAQ, per germline (reference sequence). CDR3 DNA sequence: TGTGCCAGCAGCGGGACACAAAACACTAAAGCTTTCTTT. It is translated as CASSGTQNTKAFF.

This clonotype was seen at least ten times. V usage is TRBV29-1 and J usage is TRBJ2-2; 7 bases map to TRBD2. CDR1 and CDR2 (germline): SQVTM, ANQGSEA. The CDR3 has 16 residues. The junction had 18 bases not matched to a gene; V was cut back by 7 bases and J by 7 bases. CDR3 nucleotides: TGCAGCGCCTACCTTGGGGGAGGGCCGGGGGACGGGGAGCTGTTTTTT. This translates into CSAYLGGGPGDGELFF.

V usage is TRBV28 and J usage is TRBJ1-5, with 11 bases lining up with TRBD1. Germline lookup yields CDR1 MDHEN and CDR2 SYDVKM. The CDR3 is 17 residues long. The V gene end was trimmed by 5 bases and the J gene end by 1 base; junction bases not matched to a gene: 7. The CDR3 DNA reads TGTGCCAGCAGTGAAACCGGGACAGGGGGAAGCAATCAGCCCCAGCATTTT. It yields the protein CASSETGTGGSNQPQHF. The full variable domain, completed using reference TRBV28 and TRBJ1-5, is DVKVTQSSRYLVKRTGEKVFLECVQDMDHENMFWYRQDPGLGLRLIYFSYDVKMKEKGDIPEGYSVSREKKERFSLILESASTNQTSMYLCASSETGTGGSNQPQHFGDGTRLSIL.

This clonotype was observed at least ten times. The DNA of the CDR3 is TGTGCCAGCAGCTTGGCTCTCAGACTAGCGTTCAATGAGCAGTTCTTC. Amino acid sequence: CASSLALRLAFNEQFF. The V and J genes are TRBV5-6 and TRBJ2-1, with TRBD2 identical over 8 bases. Germline V CDR1 and CDR2: SGHDT, YYEEEE. V gave up 0 bases and J gave up 6 bases; unmatched junction bases: 8. The CDR3 length is 16 residues.

This clonotype was picked up many times. The genes are TRBV3-1 and TRBJ1-3; D unclear. Germline CDR1 LGHDT, CDR2 YNNKEL (reference sequence). The length of the CDR3 is 17 residues. Trimming took 3 bases from V and 0 from J, leaving 15 bases between them. CDR3 sequence reads: CASSHTSWASSGNTIYF. The CDR3 DNA follows: TGTGCCAGCAGCCATACCTCCTGGGCGAGCTCTGGAAACACCATATATTTT.

The chain is built from TRBV20-1 and TRBJ2-5; 7 bases map to TRBD2. Trimming took 3 bases from V and 5 from J; bases not matched to a gene: 6. CDR1 is DFQATT and CDR2 is SNEGSKA in the germline V gene (reference sequence). CDR3 length: 13 amino acids. CDR3 bases: TGCAGTGCTAGGGGGGGGGTAGGGGAGACCCAGTACTTC. This codes for CSARGGVGETQYF.

By sample fraction, this clonotype is medium-sized. The genes are TRBV20-1 and TRBJ2-6; D is perhaps TRBD2 (6 bases). V lost 2 bases and J lost 2, with 7 bases in between. The CDR3 sequence is 14 residues long. CDR1 and CDR2 (germline): DFQATT, SNEGSKA (reference sequence). CDR3 residues: CSARSGAGANVLTF. The DNA for the CDR3 is TGCAGTGCTAGATCGGGGGCTGGGGCCAACGTCCTGACTTTC.

This clonotype was recorded at least ten times. The V and J genes are TRBV7-9 and TRBJ2-2; D remains unclear. V was shortened by 7 bases and J by 4 bases, with 19 bases between the two germline ends. This CDR3 has 16 residues. CDR1 is SEHNR, CDR2 FQNEAQ, per germline (reference sequence). The CDR3 is CASTPDLARVTGELFF. The CDR3 DNA reads as TGTGCCAGCACCCCAGACTTAGCTCGAGTCACCGGGGAGCTGTTTTTT.

As concerns this clonotype: Since a much larger clone is just one base distant, this may be a read error. The gene calls are TRBV20-1 and TRBJ2-1, with a tentative D call TRBD2 (6 bases). The ends were cut back, 3 bases at V and 15 bases at J, with 18 bases in the middle. The CDR3 spans 12 residues. From germline, CDR1 is DFQATT and CDR2 SNEGSKA (reference sequence). The CDR3 DNA follows: TGCAGTGCTAGCGGGAGTAGTATAAAGCCGTTCTTC. It yields the protein CSASGSSIKPFF.

Ten or more counts support this clonotype. The chain combines TRBV4-3 with TRBJ1-2, with 8 bases fitting TRBD1. CDR3 length: 15 amino acids. Losses at the gene ends were 0 bases for V and 7 bases for J; bases not matched to a gene: 7. The germline V gene has CDR1 LGHNA and CDR2 YSLEER. The CDR3 loop reads CASSQEVAGGSGYTF. The CDR3 DNA reads TGCGCCAGCAGCCAAGAAGTTGCAGGGGGCTCTGGCTACACCTTC.

This clonotype occurred many times. The rearrangement links TRBV19 to TRBJ2-7, with TRBD2 matching 10 bases. The germline CDR1 and CDR2 sequences are LNHDA and SQIVND (reference sequence). Unmatched junction bases numbered 11, after V lost 6 bases and J lost 0 bases. The CDR3 is 17 amino acids. CDR3 residues: CASSWTSGDGGSYEQYF. The CDR3 bases are TGTGCCAGTAGCTGGACTAGCGGAGACGGTGGCTCCTACGAGCAGTACTTC.

This clonotype was seen more than once but under ten times. The chain combines TRBV7-9 with TRBJ1-1; no clear D gene. The CDR3 consists of 10 residues. Germline assignment: CDR1 SEHNR and CDR2 FQNEAQ (reference sequence). V lost 8 bases, J lost 7 bases, and 8 bases lay in between. The CDR3 region has the DNA TGTGCCAGCGGGAATTTTGAAGCTTTCTTT. Its protein product is CASGNFEAFF.

The chain joins TRBV9 to TRBJ1-6, with 10 bases that match TRBD1. J lost 7 bases, V lost 3 bases, and 4 bases had no gene match. The CDR3 length is 15 residues. Looked up from germline, CDR1 is SGDLS and CDR2 is YYNGEE. CDR3: CASSGTGGGNSPLHF. CDR3 DNA sequence: TGTGCCAGCAGCGGGACAGGGGGAGGGAATTCACCCCTCCACTTT.

The rearrangement uses TRBV11-2 and TRBJ2-7; D is possibly TRBD2 (5 bases). The CDR3 has 16 amino acids. Trimming took 6 bases from V and 0 from J, leaving 18 bases between them. Germline CDR1 SGHAT, CDR2 FQNNGV. The CDR3 nucleotides read TGTGCCAGCAGTTTCCTTCGCTCGACTAACTCCTACGAGCAGTACTTC. Translation: CASSFLRSTNSYEQYF.

The rearrangement joins TRBV6-2 or TRBV6-3 to TRBJ2-5; TRBD2 aligns across 10 bases. CDR1 MNHEY and CDR2 SVGEGT come from the germline V gene. V shed 0 bases, J shed 2 bases, and the junction held 12 bases outside the gene matches. The CDR3 totals 19 residues. CDR3 protein: CASSYSIGAGGPLQETQYF. The CDR3, as DNA: TGTGCCAGCAGTTACTCGATAGGAGCGGGAGGGCCGTTACAAGAGACCCAGTACTTC.

This clonotype came up many times. V and J are TRBV5-1 and TRBJ1-2; 7 nucleotides match TRBD1. J was trimmed by 4 bases and V by 4 bases; bases with no gene match: 4. CDR1 is SGHRS and CDR2 is YFSETQ in the germline V gene. The CDR3 consists of 13 residues. This chain's CDR3 is CASSPTGAYGYTF. In nucleotides, the CDR3 is TGCGCCAGCAGCCCTACAGGGGCCTATGGCTACACCTTC. The full variable domain, its missing parts supplied by reference TRBV5-1 and TRBJ1-2, is KAGVTQTPRYLIKTRGQQVTLSCSPISGHRSVSWYQQTPGQGLQFLFEYFSETQRNKGNFPGRFSGRQFSNSRSEMNVSTLELGDSALYLCASSPTGAYGYTFGSGTRLTVV.